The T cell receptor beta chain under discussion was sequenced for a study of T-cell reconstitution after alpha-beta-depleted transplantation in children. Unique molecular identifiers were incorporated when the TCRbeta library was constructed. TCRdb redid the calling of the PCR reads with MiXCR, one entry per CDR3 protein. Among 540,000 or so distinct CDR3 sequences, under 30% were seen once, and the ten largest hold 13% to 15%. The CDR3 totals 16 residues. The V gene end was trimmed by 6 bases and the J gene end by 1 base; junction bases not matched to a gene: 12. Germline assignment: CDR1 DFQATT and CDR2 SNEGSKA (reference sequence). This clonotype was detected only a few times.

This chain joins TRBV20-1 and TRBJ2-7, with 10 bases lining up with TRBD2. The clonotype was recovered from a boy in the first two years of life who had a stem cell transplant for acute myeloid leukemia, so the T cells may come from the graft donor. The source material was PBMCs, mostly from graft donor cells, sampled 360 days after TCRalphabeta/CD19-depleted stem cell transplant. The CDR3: CSAQRWGLAKSYEQYF. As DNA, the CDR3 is TGCAGTGCCCAAAGGTGGGGACTAGCGAAGTCCTACGAGCAGTACTTC.